The 9 T cell receptor beta chains reported below all come from one sample, sequenced in a study of CD8 T cells in Susac syndrome. The RNA, about 0.5 to 1 ug, was put through reverse transcription using random hexamers. Each CDR3 protein gets one entry after TCRdb re-called the immunoSEQ multiplex PCR reads with MiXCR. Of roughly 120,000 distinct CDR3 sequences listed, about 94% are singletons. The sample taken for sequencing was CD4+ T cells from PBMCs. All receptors come from a human donor with multiple sclerosis.

The chain joins TRBV30 to TRBJ1-1; D ambiguous. Trimming cost V 7 bases and J 5 bases, with 11 bases left between them. From germline, CDR1 is GTSNPN and CDR2 SVGIG (reference sequence). The CDR3 runs to 11 residues. Written as DNA, the CDR3 is TGTGCCTCGGCTACGGGGACTGAAGCTTTCTTT. Protein sequence: CASATGTEAFF.

This sequence joins TRBV19 and TRBJ1-5; the D is unclear. The V and J ends lost 4 bases and 5 bases respectively, with 6 bases between them. The CDR3 contains 12 residues. The germline V gene encodes CDR1 LNHDA and CDR2 SQIVND (reference sequence). As DNA, the CDR3 is TGTGCCAGTAGTACAGGCGATCAGCCCCAGCATTTT. It specifies CASSTGDQPQHF.

This rearrangement joins TRBV2 to TRBJ1-6, with D perhaps matching TRBD1 (5 bases). V gave up 6 bases and J gave up 6 bases, with 12 bases separating them. Germline CDR1 is SNHLY and CDR2 is FYNNEI. The CDR3 covers 14 residues. The CDR3 coding sequence is TGTGCCAGCAGGCCGCGGACAAGTAATTCACCCCTCCACTTT. It is translated as CASRPRTSNSPLHF.

V gene TRBV20-1 combines with J gene TRBJ1-6, with D unclear. The germline gives CDR1 DFQATT, CDR2 SNEGSKA (reference sequence). V shed 3 bases and J shed 8 bases, with 14 bases lying between them. The CDR3 length is 14 residues. DNA of the CDR3: TGCAGTGCTAGTTTAGGCCCTAGGGATTCACCCCTCCACTTT. This sequence encodes CSASLGPRDSPLHF.

The CDR3 region has the DNA TGTGCCAGCAGTAACCCGGGAGGGTCCACCTATGGCTACACCTTC. Its protein product is CASSNPGGSTYGYTF. The J gene is TRBJ1-2, the V gene TRBV6-2 or TRBV6-3; D is unclear. V was shortened by 5 bases and J by 4 bases, with 17 bases between the two germline ends. From germline, CDR1 is MNHEY and CDR2 SVGEGT. The CDR3 loop spans 15 amino acids.

The chain joins TRBV18 to TRBJ1-1; possibly TRBD1 for D (5 bases). This CDR3 contains 12 residues. From germline, CDR1 is KGHSH and CDR2 LQKENI. V was cut by 6 bases and J by 13 bases, with 18 bases left in between. The CDR3 sequence: CASSRREGPLFF. CDR3 coding DNA: TGTGCCAGCTCCCGCAGGGAGGGGCCTCTTTTCTTT.

In its sample, this clonotype was seen once. CDR3 bases: TGCAGCGTGATAGTTGGCGGGAACACTGAAGCTTTCTTT. This sequence encodes CSVIVGGNTEAFF. This rearrangement joins TRBV29-1 to TRBJ1-1; D gene uncertain. CDR3 length equals 13 residues. Germline loops: CDR1 SQVTM, CDR2 ANQGSEA. V lost 6 bases and J 1 base, leaving 12 bases between the germline ends.

V gene TRBV27 combines with J gene TRBJ2-2; D unclear. CDR3 length: 15 residues. V gave up 6 bases and J gave up 8 bases, with 19 bases separating them. CDR1 is MNHEY and CDR2 is SMNVEV in the germline V gene (reference sequence). The CDR3 DNA reads TGTGCCAGCAGGACCTCAGGCCCTTGGGGAGGGGAGCTGTTTTTT. Translating gives CASRTSGPWGGELFF.

V is TRBV12-3 or TRBV12-4 and J is TRBJ2-7; possibly TRBD2 for D (5 bases). Trimming took off 4 bases at V and 5 bases at J, with 12 bases between the two ends. The CDR3 contains 13 residues. This CDR3 is CASSSRGIDEQYF. The CDR3 nucleotides are TGTGCCAGCAGTTCACGAGGGATCGACGAGCAGTACTTC.